One TCR beta chain is described in this entry. The antigen is undetermined. Germline V CDR1 and CDR2: SGHAT, FQNNGV. The CDR3 extends over 14 amino acids. Trimming removed 4 bases from V and 4 bases from J, with 10 bases in between. The treatment: approximately 18 received Ad26.COV2.S at low or high dose, single or two shots; several received placebo; per-sample allocation not given. Each sample was drawn 63 days after the first injection (of vaccine or placebo). These data are taken from a study of Ad26.COV2.S vaccination and SARS-CoV-2 variants. Study in general: COV1001, an Ad26.COV2.S trial, supplied this vaccine-arm donor. Dosing was one shot or two shots 56 days apart.

The study's findings and limits: Placebo recipients trailed vaccine recipients in spike-specific TCR breadth. Participants given vaccine showed non-spike TCR breadth similar to that of placebo recipients.

The protocol was immunoSEQ multiplex PCR, while the TCRdb copy is restricted to in-frame clones and leaves out a portion. This sample has hundreds of thousands of clones, with about 90% found just once. This chain links TRBV11-2 with TRBJ1-4; D is perhaps TRBD1 (5 bases). The source was peripheral blood, collected in a trial of Ad26.COV2.S vaccine versus placebo. The sequence was collected from a person between 18 and 59 years old who received the Ad26.COV2.S COVID-19 vaccine or a placebo. DNA of the CDR3: TGTGCCAGCAGCTCGGGACTTTTTAATGAAAAACTGTTTTTT. It encodes CASSSGLFNEKLFF.